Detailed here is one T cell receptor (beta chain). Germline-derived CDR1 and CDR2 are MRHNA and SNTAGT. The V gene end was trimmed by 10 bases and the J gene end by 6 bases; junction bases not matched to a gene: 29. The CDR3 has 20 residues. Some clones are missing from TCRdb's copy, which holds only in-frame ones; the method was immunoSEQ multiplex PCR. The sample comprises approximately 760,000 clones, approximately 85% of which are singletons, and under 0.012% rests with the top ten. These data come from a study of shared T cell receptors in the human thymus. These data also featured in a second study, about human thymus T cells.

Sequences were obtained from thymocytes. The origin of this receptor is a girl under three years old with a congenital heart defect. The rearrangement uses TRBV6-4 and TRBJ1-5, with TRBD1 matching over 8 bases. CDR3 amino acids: CATHHPSGGIRAGRSQPQHF. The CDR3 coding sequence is TGTGCCACCCACCACCCCTCAGGGGGCATCCGAGCCGGGAGAAGTCAGCCCCAGCATTTT.